This T cell receptor beta chain was observed in a study of PD-1 blockade in classical Hodgkin lymphoma. Overall study findings and caveats: Possibly reflecting disease activity or prior therapy, repertoire differences have causes that remain undefined. Newly diagnosed patients reportedly trailed healthy donors in baseline TCR diversity.

Each patient relapsed following autologous stem cell transplantation, and prior brentuximab vedotin exposure differed. As regards this clone: Its antigen is unknown.

The V and J ends lost 0 bases and 8 bases respectively, with 12 bases between them. The germline V gene encodes CDR1 SGHDT and CDR2 YYEEEE. The CDR3 contains 14 residues. Assay: immunoSEQ multiplex PCR; the TCRdb copy retains only in-frame clones and omits some. The sample holds roughly 10,000 clones, over 70% seen once. This chain connects TRBV5-6 to TRBJ2-4; D perhaps matches TRBD1 (5 bases). The sample was peripheral blood mononuclear cells (PBMCs), taken before the second cycle of nivolumab. This receptor was obtained from a human donor with classical Hodgkin lymphoma. The CDR3 nucleotides read TGTGCCAGCAGCTTGGAGGCAGGGCAACACATTCAGTACTTC. It specifies CASSLEAGQHIQYF. Based on the CDR3 plus reference TRBV5-6 and TRBJ2-4, the full variable domain is DAGVTQSPTHLIKTRGQQVTLRCSPKSGHDTVSWYQQALGQGPQFIFQYYEEEERQRGNFPDRFSGHQFPNYSSELNVNALLLGDSALYLCASSLEAGQHIQYFGAGTRLSVL.